Here is one T cell receptor (beta chain) with its context. Its matching antigen is unknown. This same CDR3 is encoded by further DNA sequences in the sample. The split of CD4+ cells yielded CD45RA+ naive and CD45RA-negative memory subsets. This specimen belongs to a study of shared clonotypes between healthy human individuals. Study-wide results and caveats: In a handful of donors, about 5% of naive CD4 clonotypes appeared in common. Naive subsets typically showed greater estimated richness than memory subsets.

The CDR3 consists of 12 residues. V gave up 5 bases and J gave up 5 bases, with 6 bases separating them. Germline CDR1 is MDHEN and CDR2 is SYDVKM. The material for each subset, its genomic DNA, was split evenly across several immunoSEQ plates. The protocol was immunoSEQ multiplex PCR, while the TCRdb copy is restricted to in-frame clones and leaves out a portion. The repertoire includes roughly 2,500,000 clones, 80% to 95% of them detected once, and about 0.34% sits in the top ten. Sequencing input: naive CD4+ T cells from PBMCs. The sample's subset: CD45RA+ positively selected. The TCR sequence derives from a man aged 18 to 30 in good health. Some clones in this sample may be carry-over from other donors' samples. The V call is TRBV28, the J call TRBJ1-4; D unresolved. The chain's CDR3 is CASSAANEKLFF. The CDR3 bases are TGTGCCAGCAGTGCAGCAAATGAAAAACTGTTTTTT.